A single T cell receptor (beta chain) is shown here with its context. V dropped 3 bases and J dropped 9 bases, with 17 bases sitting between them. The CDR3 loop spans 14 amino acids. Germline V gene data show CDR1 as MDHEN and CDR2 as SYDVKM. These data are taken from a study of blood T cell repertoires in COVID-19. Study in general: Sample material is recorded as cDNA or gDNA derived from T cells, B-cell-depleted T cells, or PBMCs.

Original analysis: It was from reference gene primer amplification that nucleated cell counts were estimated. Some clones are missing from TCRdb's copy, which holds only in-frame ones; the method was immunoSEQ multiplex PCR. The D gene and trimming were derived from the DNA, and the V and J assignments and clone size from that table. The table has over 35,000 clones, 92% seen once. This sequence joins TRBV28 and TRBJ2-5; tentatively, D is TRBD1 (5 bases). This clonotype was obtained from a man in his fifties or sixties with active COVID-19. The specimen sequenced was peripheral blood. The CDR3 protein is CASSFGRALGAQYF. DNA for the CDR3: TGTGCCAGCAGTTTCGGCAGGGCGTTAGGTGCCCAGTACTTC.